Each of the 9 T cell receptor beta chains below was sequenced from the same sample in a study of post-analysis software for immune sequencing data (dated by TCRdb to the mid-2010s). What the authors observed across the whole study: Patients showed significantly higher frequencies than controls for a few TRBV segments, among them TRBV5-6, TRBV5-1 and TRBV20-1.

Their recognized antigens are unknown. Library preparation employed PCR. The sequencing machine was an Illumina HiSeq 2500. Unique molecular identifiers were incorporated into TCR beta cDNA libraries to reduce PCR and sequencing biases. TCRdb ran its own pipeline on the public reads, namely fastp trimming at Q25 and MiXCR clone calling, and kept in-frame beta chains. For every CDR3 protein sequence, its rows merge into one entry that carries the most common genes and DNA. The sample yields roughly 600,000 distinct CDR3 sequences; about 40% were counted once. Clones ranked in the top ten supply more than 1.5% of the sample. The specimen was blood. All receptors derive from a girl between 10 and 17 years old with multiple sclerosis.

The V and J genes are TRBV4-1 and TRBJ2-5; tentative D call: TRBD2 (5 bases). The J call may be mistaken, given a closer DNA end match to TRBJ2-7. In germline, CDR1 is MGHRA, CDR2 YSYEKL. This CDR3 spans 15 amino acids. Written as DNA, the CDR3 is TGCGCCAGCAGCCAAGAAGCGGACCTTTCCTACGAGCAGTACTTC. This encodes CASSQEADLSYEQYF.

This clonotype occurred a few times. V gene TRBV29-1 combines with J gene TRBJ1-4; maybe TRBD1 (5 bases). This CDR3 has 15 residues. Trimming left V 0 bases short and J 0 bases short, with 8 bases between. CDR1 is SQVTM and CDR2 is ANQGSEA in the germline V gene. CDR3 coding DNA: TGCAGCGTTGAAGATGGGGGGGCAACTAATGAAAAACTGTTTTTT. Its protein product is CSVEDGGATNEKLFF. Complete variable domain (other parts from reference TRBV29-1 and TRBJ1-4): SAVISQKPSRDICQRGTSLTIQCQVDSQVTMMFWYRQQPGQSLTLIATANQGSEATYESGFVIDKFPISRPNLTFSTLTVSNMSPEDSSIYLCSVEDGGATNEKLFFGSGTQLSVL.

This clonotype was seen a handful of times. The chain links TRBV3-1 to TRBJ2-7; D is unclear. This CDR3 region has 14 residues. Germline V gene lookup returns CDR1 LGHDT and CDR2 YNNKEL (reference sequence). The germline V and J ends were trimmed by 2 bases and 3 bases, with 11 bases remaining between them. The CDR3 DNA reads TGTGCCAGCAGCCAATTCGGCCGAATCTACGAGCAGTACTTC. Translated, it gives CASSQFGRIYEQYF.

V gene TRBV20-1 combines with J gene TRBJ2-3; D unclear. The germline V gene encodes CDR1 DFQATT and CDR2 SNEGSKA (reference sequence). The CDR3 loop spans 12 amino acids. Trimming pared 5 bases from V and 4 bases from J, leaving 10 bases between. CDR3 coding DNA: TGCAGTGCTCGCGCTCCGCCAGATACGCAGTATTTT. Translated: CSARAPPDTQYF.

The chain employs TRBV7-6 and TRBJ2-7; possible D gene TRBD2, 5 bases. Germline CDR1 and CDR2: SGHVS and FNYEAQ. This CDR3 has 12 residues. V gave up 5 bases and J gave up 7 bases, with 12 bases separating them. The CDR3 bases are TGTGCCAGCAGCGTGGCCTCGGGGGAGCAGTACTTC. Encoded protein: CASSVASGEQYF.

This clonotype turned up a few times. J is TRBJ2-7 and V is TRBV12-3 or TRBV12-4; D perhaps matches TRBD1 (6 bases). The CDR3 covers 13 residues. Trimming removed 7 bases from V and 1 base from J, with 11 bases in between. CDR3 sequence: CASTIGQSYEQYF. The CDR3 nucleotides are TGTGCCAGCACCATAGGACAGTCCTACGAGCAGTACTTC.

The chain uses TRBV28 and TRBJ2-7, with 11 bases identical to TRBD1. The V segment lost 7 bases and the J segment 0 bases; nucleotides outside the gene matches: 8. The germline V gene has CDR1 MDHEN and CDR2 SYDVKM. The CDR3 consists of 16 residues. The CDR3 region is CASKRRGTGGSYEQYF. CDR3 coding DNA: TGTGCCAGCAAAAGAAGAGGGACAGGGGGCTCCTACGAGCAGTACTTC.

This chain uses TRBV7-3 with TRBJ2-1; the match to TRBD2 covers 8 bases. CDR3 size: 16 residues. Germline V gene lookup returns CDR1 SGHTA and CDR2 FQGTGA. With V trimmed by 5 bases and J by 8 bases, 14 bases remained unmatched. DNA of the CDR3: TGTGCCAGCAGCCTAGCCCCCGGGGGGGCCGTAGATGAGCAGTTCTTC. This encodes CASSLAPGGAVDEQFF.

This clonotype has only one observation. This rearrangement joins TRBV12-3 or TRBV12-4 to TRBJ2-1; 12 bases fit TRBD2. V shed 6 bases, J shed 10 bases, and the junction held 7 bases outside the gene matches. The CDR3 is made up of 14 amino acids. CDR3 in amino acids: CASRTSGGLGEQFF. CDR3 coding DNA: TGTGCCAGCAGGACTAGCGGGGGCCTAGGGGAGCAGTTCTTC.